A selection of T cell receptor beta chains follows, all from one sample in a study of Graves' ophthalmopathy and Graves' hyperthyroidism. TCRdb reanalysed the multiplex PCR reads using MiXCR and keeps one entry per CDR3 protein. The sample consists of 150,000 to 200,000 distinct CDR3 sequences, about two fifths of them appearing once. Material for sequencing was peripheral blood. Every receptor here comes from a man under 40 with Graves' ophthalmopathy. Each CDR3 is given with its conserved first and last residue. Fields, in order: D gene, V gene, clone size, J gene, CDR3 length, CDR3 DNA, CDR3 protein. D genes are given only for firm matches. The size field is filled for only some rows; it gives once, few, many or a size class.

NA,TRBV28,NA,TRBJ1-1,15,TGTGCCAGCAGTCCATCCCATGCGGGGGTTACTGAAGCTTTCTTT,CASSPSHAGVTEAFF
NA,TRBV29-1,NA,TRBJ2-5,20,TGCAGCGTTGAAGGAGAAAAGGGGGGTAAGAGTCTAGCGAGCCAAGAGACCCAGTACTTC,CSVEGEKGGKSLASQETQYF
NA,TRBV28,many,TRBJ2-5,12,TGTGCCAGCAGTAGAGGGACTCTCTCGAAAATCTTT,CASSRGTLSKIF
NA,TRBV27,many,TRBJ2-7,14,TGTGCCAGCAGTGGACAGACTAGCTCCTACGAGCAGTACTTC,CASSGQTSSYEQYF
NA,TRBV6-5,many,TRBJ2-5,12,TGTGCCAGCAGCCTCTCATTCGAGACCCAGTACTTC,CASSLSFETQYF
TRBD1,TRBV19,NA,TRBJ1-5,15,TGTGCCAGTAGTATAGCGGACAGGGTTGGACAGCCCCAGCATTTT,CASSIADRVGQPQHF
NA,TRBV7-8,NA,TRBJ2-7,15,TGTGCCAGCAGCTTACTGGCCGGTGGGACATACGAGCAGTACTTC,CASSLLAGGTYEQYF
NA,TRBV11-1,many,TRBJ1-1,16,TGTGCCAGCAGCTCCCCCAGGGTAGGGGGGTACACTGAAGCTTTCTTT,CASSSPRVGGYTEAFF
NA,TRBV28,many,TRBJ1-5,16,TGTGCCAGCAGTTACCTAGGGGGGAGGGGGAATCAGCCCCAGCATTTT,CASSYLGGRGNQPQHF
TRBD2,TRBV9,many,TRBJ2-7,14,TGTGCCAGCAGCGTAGCTCTAGCGGGATACGAGCAGTACTTC,CASSVALAGYEQYF
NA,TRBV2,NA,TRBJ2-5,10,TGTGCCAGCAGGTTAAAGACCCAGTACTTC,CASRLKTQYF
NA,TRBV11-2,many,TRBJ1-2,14,TGTGCCAGCAGCTTAGGAGGGACACTCTTTGGCTACACCTTC,CASSLGGTLFGYTF
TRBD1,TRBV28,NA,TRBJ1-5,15,TGTGCCAGCACAACCACCGGGACAGCTAATCAGCCCCAGCATTTT,CASTTTGTANQPQHF
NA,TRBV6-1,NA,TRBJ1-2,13,TGTGCCAGCAGTCCGGGTTGGAACTATGGCTACACCTTC,CASSPGWNYGYTF
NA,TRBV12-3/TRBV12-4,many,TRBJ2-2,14,TGTGCCAGCAGCTTAAGCGGAACCACCGGGGAGCTGTTTTTT,CASSLSGTTGELFF
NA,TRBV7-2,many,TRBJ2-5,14,TGTGCCAGCAGCTCCACGTTTGGGAAAGAGACCCAGTACTTC,CASSSTFGKETQYF
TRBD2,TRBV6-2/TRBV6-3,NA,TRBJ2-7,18,TGTGCCAGCAGTTACCGGACCGAGACTAGCGGGAGATCCTACGAGCAGTACTTC,CASSYRTETSGRSYEQYF
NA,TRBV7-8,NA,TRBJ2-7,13,TGTGCCAGCAGCTCACCCCCGACCTACGAGCAGTACTTC,CASSSPPTYEQYF
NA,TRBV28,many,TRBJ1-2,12,TGTGCCAGCAGTTTTGGAAACTATGGCTACACCTTC,CASSFGNYGYTF
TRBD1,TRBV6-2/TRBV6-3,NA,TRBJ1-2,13,TGTGCCACCCGAACAGGGGGCTCCTATGGCTACACCTTC,CATRTGGSYGYTF
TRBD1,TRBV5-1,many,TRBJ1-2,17,TGCGCCAGCAGCGAGAACAGGGGCGAGGAGAATAGACTTGGCTACACCTTC,CASSENRGEENRLGYTF
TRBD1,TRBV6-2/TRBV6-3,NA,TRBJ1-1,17,TGTGCCAGCACTTCAAATTACCGGACAGGGCGGTACACTGAAGCTTTCTTT,CASTSNYRTGRYTEAFF
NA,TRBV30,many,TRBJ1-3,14,TGTGCCTGGCAGGCCGGTTTCTCTGGAAACACCATATATTTT,CAWQAGFSGNTIYF
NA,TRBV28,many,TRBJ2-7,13,TGTGCCAGCAGGATCATGGGGGTTTACGAGCAGTACTTC,CASRIMGVYEQYF
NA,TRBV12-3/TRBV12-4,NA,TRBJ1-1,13,TGTGCCAGCAGTTGGACGCACAAAGCTGAAGCTTTCTTT,CASSWTHKAEAFF
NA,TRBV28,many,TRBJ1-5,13,TGTGCCAGCATTAGGTGGAGCAATCAGCCCCAGCATTTT,CASIRWSNQPQHF
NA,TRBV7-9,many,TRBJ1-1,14,TGTGCCAGCAGCTTAGGACGGATGAACACTGAAGCTTTCTTT,CASSLGRMNTEAFF
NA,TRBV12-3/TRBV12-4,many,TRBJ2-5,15,TGTGCCAGCACCTGGGCTGAATATTTTAAAGAGGCCCAGTACTTC,CASTWAEYFKEAQYF
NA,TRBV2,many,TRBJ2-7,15,TGTGCCAGCAGTGTGTTATGGCAGGGTCGCTACGAGCAGTACTTC,CASSVLWQGRYEQYF
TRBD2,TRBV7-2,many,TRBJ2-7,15,TGTGCCAGCAGGGAGTGGCGGGGGAGTAGCTACGAGCAGTACTTC,CASREWRGSSYEQYF
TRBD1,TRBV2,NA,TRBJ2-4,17,TGTGCCAGCAGTGAACAGGGGACAGGGATAGCCAAAAACATTCAGTACTTC,CASSEQGTGIAKNIQYF
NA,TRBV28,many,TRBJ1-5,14,TGTGCCAGCAGCCTCGGGGGGACCAATCAGCCCCAGCATTTT,CASSLGGTNQPQHF
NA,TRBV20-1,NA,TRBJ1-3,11,TGCAGTGCCCAAAGTGGAAACACCATATATTTT,CSAQSGNTIYF
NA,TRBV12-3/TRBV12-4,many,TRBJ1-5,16,TGTGCCAGCAGTTTAGGAATGTGGGACATTGATCAGCCCCAGCATTTT,CASSLGMWDIDQPQHF
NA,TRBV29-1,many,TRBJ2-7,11,TGCAGCGTTTTTAATTTCTACGAGCAGTACTTC,CSVFNFYEQYF
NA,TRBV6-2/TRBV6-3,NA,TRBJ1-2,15,TGTGCCAGCAGGTCCGGGGAGGAATTTAACTATGGCTACACCTTC,CASRSGEEFNYGYTF
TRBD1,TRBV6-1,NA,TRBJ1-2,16,TGTGCCAGCAGCCGGGACAGGGGGAGTTTAGGATATGGCTACACCTTC,CASSRDRGSLGYGYTF
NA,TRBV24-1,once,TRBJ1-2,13,TGTGCCACCAGTGAAAGACCGAGCGATGGCTACACCTTC,CATSERPSDGYTF
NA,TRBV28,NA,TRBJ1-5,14,TGTGCCAGCAGTTTATTGGTCAGCAATCAGCCCCAGCATTTT,CASSLLVSNQPQHF
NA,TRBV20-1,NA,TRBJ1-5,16,TGCAGTGCTCCGGAGAGGACAGCGTATAGCAATCAGCCCCAGCATTTT,CSAPERTAYSNQPQHF
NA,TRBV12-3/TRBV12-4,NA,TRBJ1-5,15,TGTGCCAGCAGTTTATATCCCCAGGTCGGCCAGCCCCAGCATTTT,CASSLYPQVGQPQHF
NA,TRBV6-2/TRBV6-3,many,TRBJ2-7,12,TGTGCCATCTCACGTCTCACCGGCGAGCAGTACTTC,CAISRLTGEQYF
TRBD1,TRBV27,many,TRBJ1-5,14,TGTGCCAGCAGCGACAGGGGAGGCAATCAGCCCCAGCATTTT,CASSDRGGNQPQHF
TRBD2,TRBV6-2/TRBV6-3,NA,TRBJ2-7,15,TGTGCCAGCACCCACCGAGCCAGCGGGAGCTACGAGCAGTACTTC,CASTHRASGSYEQYF